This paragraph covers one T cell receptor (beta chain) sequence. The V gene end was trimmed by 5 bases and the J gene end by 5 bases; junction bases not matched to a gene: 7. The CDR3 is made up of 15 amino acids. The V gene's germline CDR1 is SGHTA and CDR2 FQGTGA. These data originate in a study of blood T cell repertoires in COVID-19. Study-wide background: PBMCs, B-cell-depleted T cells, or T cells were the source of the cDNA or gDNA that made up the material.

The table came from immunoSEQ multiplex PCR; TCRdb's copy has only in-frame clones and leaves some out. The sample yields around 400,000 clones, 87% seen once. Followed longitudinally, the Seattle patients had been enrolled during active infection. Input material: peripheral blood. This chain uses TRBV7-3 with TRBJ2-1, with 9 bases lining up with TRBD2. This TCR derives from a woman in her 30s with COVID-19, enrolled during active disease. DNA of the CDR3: TGTGCCAGCAGCGTTGTTAGCGGGAGTCACAATGAGCAGTTCTTC. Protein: CASSVVSGSHNEQFF.